The 19 T cell receptor beta chains reported below all come from one sample, sequenced in a study of CD4 T cells in relation to SARS-CoV-2 and coronaviruses. Some clones are missing from TCRdb's copy, which holds only in-frame ones; the method was immunoSEQ multiplex PCR. Of about 56,000 clones in the sample, around 92% were seen once. The specimen sequenced was naive CD4+ T cells from PBMCs. Subset here: naive CD4+ T cells isolated by negative enrichment. Receptors originate from an adult with COVID-19.

This chain connects TRBV6-5 to TRBJ1-5; a weak D match, TRBD1 (6 bases). Trimming pared 7 bases from V and 2 bases from J, leaving 12 bases between. The germline gives CDR1 MNHEY, CDR2 SVGAGI. This CDR3 spans 14 amino acids. Here the CDR3 DNA reads TGTGCCAGCAATGGGGCAGGGGGCAATCAGCCCCAGCATTTT. Its translation is CASNGAGGNQPQHF.

This chain connects TRBV28 to TRBJ1-6; D is unresolved. The V and J ends lost 10 bases and 10 bases respectively, with 2 bases between them. The germline gives CDR1 MDHEN, CDR2 SYDVKM. CDR3 length equals 8 residues. The CDR3: CATSPLHF. In DNA, the CDR3 is TGTGCCACCTCACCCCTCCACTTT.

A word on this clone: Mismatch with germline at one junction end may stem from a read error. This chain uses TRBV27 with TRBJ2-1; TRBD2 matches at 16 bases. CDR1 and CDR2 (germline): MNHEY, SMNVEV (reference sequence). The CDR3 has 16 amino acids. Here the CDR3 DNA reads TGTGCCAGCCGACCTTCGGGGACTAGCGGGAGGGCGTTTCAGGTCTTC. It yields the protein CASRPSGTSGRAFQVF.

V and J are TRBV20-1 and TRBJ2-1; D gene unclear. Trimming removed 6 bases at V and 8 bases at J, with 8 bases between. The germline gives CDR1 DFQATT, CDR2 SNEGSKA (reference sequence). The CDR3 loop spans 10 amino acids. This CDR3 reads CSAIEDEQFF. CDR3 DNA: TGCAGTGCCATCGAGGATGAGCAGTTCTTC.

V and J are TRBV5-4 and TRBJ1-2; no reliable D call. This CDR3 is 14 amino acids long. Germline loops: CDR1 SGHNT, CDR2 YYREEE (reference sequence). Trimming stripped 5 bases from V and 3 bases from J, with 14 bases between. The DNA for the CDR3 is TGTGCCAGCAGGAGGCAGGCAGAGCACTATGGCTACACCTTC. It encodes CASRRQAEHYGYTF. Using reference TRBV5-4 and TRBJ1-2 for the parts outside the CDR3, the full variable domain is ETGVTQSPTHLIKTRGQQVTLRCSSQSGHNTVSWYQQALGQGPQFIFQYYREEENGRGNFPPRFSGLQFPNYSSELNVNALELDDSALYLCASRRQAEHYGYTFGSGTRLTVV.

The V gene is TRBV6-5, the J gene TRBJ1-2, with 8 bases aligning to TRBD1. This CDR3 spans 13 amino acids. Germline CDR1 MNHEY, CDR2 SVGAGI. J was trimmed by 4 bases and V by 4 bases; bases with no gene match: 2. The CDR3 loop reads CASSLGQVYGYTF. For the CDR3, the DNA is TGTGCCAGCAGTTTGGGACAGGTCTATGGCTACACCTTC.

CDR3 loop: CASNLGDTQYF. The DNA of the CDR3 is TGTGCCAGCAACTTGGGGGATACGCAGTATTTT. The genes are TRBV7-6 and TRBJ2-3; D uncertain. CDR3 length: 11 amino acids. V was cut by 7 bases and J by 6 bases, with 8 bases left in between. Germline V gives CDR1 SGHVS, CDR2 FNYEAQ.

The rearrangement uses TRBV7-9 and TRBJ1-2; possibly TRBD1 for D (6 bases). Germline V gene sequence: CDR1 SEHNR, CDR2 FQNEAQ (reference sequence). This CDR3 spans 15 amino acids. V shed 5 bases and J shed 2 bases, with 15 bases lying between them. The CDR3 region is CASSLLDSYNYGYTF. The CDR3 DNA reads TGTGCCAGCAGCCTATTGGACAGCTACAACTATGGCTACACCTTC. Full variable domain (rest looked up from reference TRBV7-9 and TRBJ1-2): DTGVSQNPRHKITKRGQNVTFRCDPISEHNRLYWYRQTLGQGPEFLTYFQNEAQLEKSRLLSDRFSAERPKGSFSTLEIQRTEQGDSAMYLCASSLLDSYNYGYTFGSGTRLTVV.

The chain has TRBV7-8 and TRBJ2-1; TRBD1 agrees at 9 bases. The CDR3 is 16 amino acids. Germline V lookup: CDR1 SGHVS, CDR2 FQNEAQ. The V and J ends lost 6 bases and 2 bases, in that order; junction bases with no gene match: 8. Written as DNA, the CDR3 is TGTGCCAGCAGGAGCTACCGGGACAGGGCCTACAATGAGCAGTTCTTC. It yields the protein CASRSYRDRAYNEQFF. The full variable domain, its missing parts supplied by reference TRBV7-8 and TRBJ2-1, is GAGVSQSPRYKVAKRGQDVALRCDPISGHVSLFWYQQALGQGPEFLTYFQNEAQLDKSGLPSDRFFAERPEGSVSTLKIQRTQQEDSAVYLCASRSYRDRAYNEQFFGPGTRLTVL.

The chain combines TRBV5-4 with TRBJ2-3, with a tentative D call TRBD2 (6 bases). This CDR3 has 16 amino acids. V gave up 4 bases and J gave up 1 base, with 16 bases separating them. Germline V gives CDR1 SGHNT, CDR2 YYREEE (reference sequence). CDR3 sequence (DNA): TGTGCCAGCAGCGACCTTCGTGCGGGACGCACAGATACGCAGTATTTT. The encoded protein is CASSDLRAGRTDTQYF.

The chain is built from TRBV19 and TRBJ2-3, with TRBD1 as a possible D gene (5 bases). CDR3 length: 18 residues. Trimming removed 5 bases at V and 1 base at J, with 22 bases between. CDR1 is LNHDA and CDR2 is SQIVND in the germline V gene (reference sequence). The CDR3 DNA reads TGTGCCAGTAGTCCAACCACCCTGGGGCGTTCGGGCACAGATACGCAGTATTTT. The encoded protein is CASSPTTLGRSGTDTQYF. The entire variable domain, with the rest obtained from reference TRBV19 and TRBJ2-3, is as follows: DGGITQSPKYLFRKEGQNVTLSCEQNLNHDAMYWYRQDPGQGLRLIYYSQIVNDFQKGDIAEGYSVSREKKESFPLTVTSAQKNPTAFYLCASSPTTLGRSGTDTQYFGPGTRLTVL.

The chain couples TRBV28 to TRBJ2-3; 7 bases map to TRBD2. The length of the CDR3 is 18 residues. The germline V gene has CDR1 MDHEN and CDR2 SYDVKM. V lost 7 bases, J lost 0 bases, and 16 bases stayed unmatched. In DNA, the CDR3 is TGTGCCAGCATTGGCAGTAGCGGGTATACTTCTAGCACAGATACGCAGTATTTT. This translates into CASIGSSGYTSSTDTQYF. Full variable domain (missing parts from reference TRBV28 and TRBJ2-3): DVKVTQSSRYLVKRTGEKVFLECVQDMDHENMFWYRQDPGLGLRLIYFSYDVKMKEKGDIPEGYSVSREKKERFSLILESASTNQTSMYLCASIGSSGYTSSTDTQYFGPGTRLTVL.

The chain links TRBV6-6 to TRBJ2-3; D call uncertain. The germline gives CDR1 MNHNY, CDR2 SVGAGI (reference sequence). The ends were cut back, 7 bases at V and 6 bases at J, with 14 bases in the middle. This CDR3 is 13 amino acids long. The CDR3: CASIPTGLDTQYF. In DNA, the CDR3 is TGTGCCAGCATCCCAACCGGGTTGGATACGCAGTATTTT.

The sample holds one count of this clone. The chain combines TRBV30 with TRBJ1-1, with D hard to call. With 0 bases removed from V and 7 bases from J, the gap between germline ends came to 6 bases. CDR3 length: 11 residues. Germline V CDR1 and CDR2: GTSNPN, SVGIG (reference sequence). The CDR3 sequence is CAWSVAHEAFF. The DNA for the CDR3 is TGTGCCTGGAGTGTCGCTCATGAAGCTTTCTTT.

The V gene is TRBV28, the J gene TRBJ2-1, with a possible D match to TRBD1 (5 bases). The V gene lost 6 bases and the J gene lost 8 bases, with 14 bases spanning the gap. Germline-derived CDR1 and CDR2 are MDHEN and SYDVKM. The CDR3 has 13 amino acids. The CDR3 DNA reads as TGTGCCAGCAGCCTCAGGGAAGTTGATGAGCAGTTCTTC. Its protein product is CASSLREVDEQFF. The entire variable domain, with the rest obtained from reference TRBV28 and TRBJ2-1, is as follows: DVKVTQSSRYLVKRTGEKVFLECVQDMDHENMFWYRQDPGLGLRLIYFSYDVKMKEKGDIPEGYSVSREKKERFSLILESASTNQTSMYLCASSLREVDEQFFGPGTRLTVL.

The V gene is TRBV2, the J gene TRBJ2-3; D may be TRBD1 (5 bases). Germline V gene data show CDR1 as SNHLY and CDR2 as FYNNEI. V was cut by 2 bases and J by 3 bases, with 6 bases left in between. This CDR3 region has 13 residues. The CDR3 protein is CASSEQGTDTQYF. The CDR3 DNA reads as TGTGCCAGCAGTGAACAGGGAACAGATACGCAGTATTTT.

The chain joins TRBV7-2 to TRBJ2-2; tentative D call: TRBD2 (6 bases). This CDR3 comprises 14 residues. Germline CDR1 is SGHTA and CDR2 is FQGNSA. V shed 4 bases and J shed 5 bases, with 11 bases lying between them. The CDR3 region has the DNA TGTGCCAGCAGCTCCAGCGGGTTAACCGGGGAGCTGTTTTTT. Translation gives CASSSSGLTGELFF.

The J gene is TRBJ2-7, the V gene TRBV6-5; D remains ambiguous. Trimming removed 0 bases at V and 6 bases at J, with 9 bases between. The CDR3 is made up of 13 amino acids. Germline V gene data show CDR1 as MNHEY and CDR2 as SVGAGI. CDR3 sequence: CASSYSMSLEQYF. DNA of the CDR3: TGTGCCAGCAGTTACTCGATGTCCCTCGAGCAGTACTTC.

V is TRBV28 and J is TRBJ1-1, with D possibly matching TRBD1 (6 bases). Trimming shortened V by 7 bases and J by 3 bases, and 15 bases separated the two germline ends. The CDR3 is 14 residues long. Germline V gene lookup returns CDR1 MDHEN and CDR2 SYDVKM. Here the CDR3 reads CASNTGKGYTEAFF. DNA for the CDR3: TGTGCCAGCAACACAGGGAAAGGTTACACTGAAGCTTTCTTT.